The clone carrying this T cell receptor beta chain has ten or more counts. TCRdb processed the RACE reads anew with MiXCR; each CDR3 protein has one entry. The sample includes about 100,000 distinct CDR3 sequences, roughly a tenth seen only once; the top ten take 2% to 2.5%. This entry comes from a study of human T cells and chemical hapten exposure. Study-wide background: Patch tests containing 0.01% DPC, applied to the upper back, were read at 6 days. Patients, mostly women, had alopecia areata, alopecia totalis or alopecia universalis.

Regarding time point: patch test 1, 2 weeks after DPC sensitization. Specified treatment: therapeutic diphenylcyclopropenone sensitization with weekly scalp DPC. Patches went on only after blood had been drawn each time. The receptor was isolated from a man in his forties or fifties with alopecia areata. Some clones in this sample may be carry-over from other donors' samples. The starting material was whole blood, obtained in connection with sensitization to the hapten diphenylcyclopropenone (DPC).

The CDR3 region is CASSNGQGATRASEKLFF. CDR3 coding DNA: TGCGCCAGCAGCAACGGACAGGGGGCTACGAGAGCATCCGAAAAACTGTTTTTT. The V call is TRBV5-1, the J call TRBJ1-4; TRBD1 matches at 11 bases. The germline V gene has CDR1 SGHRS and CDR2 YFSETQ. CDR3 size: 18 residues. With V trimmed by 4 bases and J by 8 bases, 16 bases remained unmatched.